A single TCR beta chain is shown here with its context. Its antigen is not known. The CDR3 runs 16 residues. The V and J ends lost 4 bases and 2 bases, in that order; junction bases with no gene match: 8. Germline V gives CDR1 SGHRS, CDR2 YFSETQ. Here immunoSEQ multiplex PCR was the method, and the copy in TCRdb shows in-frame clones only, minus some. The data contain around 130,000 clones, about 89% of them singletons. This entry is derived from a study of T cell responses to AZD1222 COVID-19 vaccine. Study findings and constraints: Spike-spanning, vaccine-associated CD4 TCRs were dominant at 160-218 and 743-854. White British ancestry dominated among donors, who included more females, and clonal diversity was possibly underestimated. Seropositivity was recorded at baseline in only six AZD1222 recipients.

Second-dose timings of about 4 or about 12 weeks were pooled. The chain is built from TRBV5-1 and TRBJ2-1, with 8 positions matching TRBD2. The receptor comes from an adult who received the AZD1222 COVID-19 vaccine. The sample consisted of peripheral blood, taken 28 days after the second AZD1222 dose. The CDR3 DNA reads as TGCGCCAGCAGCCCCTTGAGCGGGGGTGCCTACAATGAGCAGTTCTTC. Translation gives CASSPLSGGAYNEQFF.